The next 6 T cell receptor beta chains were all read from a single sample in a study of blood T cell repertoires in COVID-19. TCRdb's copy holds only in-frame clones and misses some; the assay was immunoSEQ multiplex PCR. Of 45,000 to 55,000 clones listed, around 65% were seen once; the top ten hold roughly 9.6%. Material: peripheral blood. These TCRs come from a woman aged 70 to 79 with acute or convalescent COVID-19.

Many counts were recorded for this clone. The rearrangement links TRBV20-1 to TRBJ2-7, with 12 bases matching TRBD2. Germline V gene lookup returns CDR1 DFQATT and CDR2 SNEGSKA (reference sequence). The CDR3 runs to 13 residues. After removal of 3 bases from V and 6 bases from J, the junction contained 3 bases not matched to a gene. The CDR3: CSASSLAGGEQYF. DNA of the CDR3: TGCAGTGCTAGTTCACTAGCGGGAGGCGAGCAGTACTTC.

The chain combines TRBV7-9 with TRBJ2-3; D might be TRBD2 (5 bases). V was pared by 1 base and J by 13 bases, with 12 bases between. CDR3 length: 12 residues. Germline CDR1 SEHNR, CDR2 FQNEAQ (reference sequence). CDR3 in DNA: TGTGCCAGCAGCTTAGATCTAGCTTCAGAGTATTTT. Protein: CASSLDLASEYF.

The CDR3 DNA reads TGTGCCAGTAGTATAGGTGGGGCGGAGACCCAGTACTTC. The encoded protein is CASSIGGAETQYF. The genes are TRBV19 and TRBJ2-5; maybe TRBD1 (5 bases). The germline gives CDR1 LNHDA, CDR2 SQIVND (reference sequence). Trimming cost V 1 base and J 5 bases, with 8 bases left between them. The length of the CDR3 is 13 residues.

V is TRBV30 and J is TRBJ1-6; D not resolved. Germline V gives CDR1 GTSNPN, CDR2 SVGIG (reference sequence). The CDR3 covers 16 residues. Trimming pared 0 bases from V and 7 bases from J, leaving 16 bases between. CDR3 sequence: CAWSVAGMAFNSPLHF. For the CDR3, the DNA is TGTGCCTGGAGTGTAGCCGGGATGGCGTTCAATTCACCCCTCCACTTT.

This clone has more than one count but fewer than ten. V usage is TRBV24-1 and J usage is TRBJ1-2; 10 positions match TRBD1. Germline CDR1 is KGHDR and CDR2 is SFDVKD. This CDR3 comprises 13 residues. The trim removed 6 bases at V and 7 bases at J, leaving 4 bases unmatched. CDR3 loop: CATSKGTGVGYTF. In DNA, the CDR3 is TGTGCCACCAGTAAGGGGACAGGGGTTGGCTACACCTTC.

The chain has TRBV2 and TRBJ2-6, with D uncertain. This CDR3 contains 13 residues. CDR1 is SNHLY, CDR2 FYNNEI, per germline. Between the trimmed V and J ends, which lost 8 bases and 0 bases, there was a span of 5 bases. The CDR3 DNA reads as TGTGCCAGCCAGTCCTCTGGGGCCAACGTCCTGACTTTC. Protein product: CASQSSGANVLTF.